These T cell receptor beta chains were read from a single sample in a study of T cells in Graves' hyperthyroidism and ophthalmopathy. Each CDR3 protein is one row after TCRdb ran MiXCR on the multiplex PCR reads. Among some 530,000 distinct CDR3 sequences, about 22% were seen once, and the ten largest hold roughly 49%. Sequencing was performed on blood. All receptors come from a woman aged 70-85 years with Graves' ophthalmopathy. Both conserved end residues are part of each CDR3. D genes are given only for firm matches. Clone sizes are given selectively: once, few, many, or a class where the clone is expanded.

clone_size,j_call,d_call,v_call,cdr3_aa,cdr3_nt
many,TRBJ2-1,TRBD1,TRBV12-3/TRBV12-4,CASKLGQGAYNEQFF,TGTGCCAGCAAACTGGGACAGGGGGCCTACAATGAGCAGTTCTTC
.,TRBJ2-2,TRBD2,TRBV11-3,CASGRRTGGTGELFF,TGTGCCAGCGGACGACGTACGGGGGGCACCGGGGAGCTGTTTTTT
.,TRBJ1-3,.,TRBV15,CVTSSRGSGNTIYF,TGTGTCACCAGTAGCAGGGGCTCTGGAAACACCATATATTTT
many,TRBJ2-5,TRBD1,TRBV28,CASSWTGDETQYF,TGTGCCAGCAGTTGGACAGGGGATGAGACCCAGTACTTC
.,TRBJ2-7,TRBD2,TRBV28,CASTGTSGLGQYF,TGTGCCAGCACCGGGACTAGCGGTCTTGGGCAGTACTTC
many,TRBJ1-1,.,TRBV27,CASSLNPKGRAKNTEAFF,TGTGCCAGCAGTTTAAATCCGAAGGGGAGGGCGAAGAACACTGAAGCTTTCTTT
.,TRBJ1-2,.,TRBV7-7,CASSLPRGRYGYTF,TGTGCTAGCAGCTTACCCCGGGGGAGGTATGGCTACACCTTC
few,TRBJ2-1,TRBD1,TRBV7-2,CASSLQTGGNEQFF,TGTGCCAGCAGCTTACAAACAGGGGGTAATGAGCAGTTCTTC
.,TRBJ1-4,.,TRBV7-9,CASSLAGARNEKLFF,TGTGCCAGCAGCTTAGCCGGGGCCCGGAATGAAAAACTGTTTTTT
once,TRBJ2-4,.,TRBV3-1,CASSQGADLAKNIQYF,TGTGCCAGCAGCCAAGGAGCGGACCTAGCCAAAAACATTCAGTACTTC
.,TRBJ1-6,.,TRBV11-2,CASSLSGQGYSPLHF,TGTGCCAGCAGCTTAAGTGGGCAGGGATATTCACCCCTCCACTTT
.,TRBJ1-1,.,TRBV20-1,CSAPMGTGDTEAFF,TGCAGTGCCCCCATGGGCACCGGGGACACTGAAGCTTTCTTT
.,TRBJ1-1,TRBD1,TRBV11-3,CASSFGAGQGNSEAFF,TGTGCCAGCAGCTTTGGGGCAGGACAGGGTAATTCTGAAGCTTTCTTT
.,TRBJ2-1,.,TRBV2,CASSPTKPPGEQFF,TGTGCCAGCAGTCCAACGAAGCCTCCAGGTGAGCAGTTCTTC
few,TRBJ1-2,.,TRBV19,CATKPGQFYGYTF,TGTGCCACAAAACCGGGTCAGTTCTATGGCTACACCTTC
.,TRBJ2-7,.,TRBV7-3,CASSLAGGNPYEQYF,TGCGCCAGCAGCCTTGCCGGGGGAAACCCCTACGAGCAGTACTTC
.,TRBJ2-7,TRBD2,TRBV12-5,CASGFGGAYEQYF,TGTGCTAGTGGTTTCGGGGGGGCTTACGAGCAGTACTTC
few,TRBJ1-4,TRBD1,TRBV5-1,CASSLETGREKLFF,TGCGCCAGCAGCTTGGAGACAGGGCGGGAAAAACTGTTTTTT
many,TRBJ2-1,TRBD2,TRBV11-2,CASSEGTSRYNEQFF,TGTGCCAGCAGTGAAGGGACTAGTCGCTACAATGAGCAGTTCTTC
few,TRBJ2-7,TRBD1,TRBV6-2/TRBV6-3,CASKSRPGGHEQYF,TGTGCCAGCAAGTCGAGGCCAGGGGGCCACGAGCAGTACTTC
.,TRBJ2-2,TRBD1,TRBV3-1,CASSQAGTDTGELFF,TGTGCCAGCAGCCAAGCCGGGACAGACACCGGGGAGCTGTTTTTT
.,TRBJ2-3,TRBD2,TRBV20-1,CSAEPILAGYTDTQYF,TGCAGTGCGGAACCAATTCTAGCGGGCTACACAGATACGCAGTATTTT
.,TRBJ2-2,.,TRBV7-3,CASSLTGGSGTGELFF,TGTGCCAGCAGCTTAACGGGTGGGAGCGGCACCGGGGAGCTGTTTTTT
many,TRBJ2-3,.,TRBV2,CASTKARGTDTQYF,TGTGCCAGCACGAAGGCCCGGGGCACAGATACGCAGTATTTT
.,TRBJ2-1,TRBD2,TRBV5-4,CASSLAGTSGNNEQFF,TGTGCCAGCAGCTTGGCCGGGACTAGCGGAAACAATGAGCAGTTCTTC
many,TRBJ2-5,.,TRBV3-1,CASSQGGRTQYF,TGTGCCAGCAGCCAAGGAGGGCGGACCCAGTACTTC
.,TRBJ1-3,.,TRBV9,CASSVDQGMAGNTIYF,TGTGCCAGCAGCGTAGACCAGGGGATGGCTGGAAACACCATATATTTT
few,TRBJ1-2,.,TRBV5-6,CASSSRVRIYGYTF,TGTGCCAGCAGCTCCAGGGTTCGAATCTATGGCTACACCTTC
.,TRBJ2-1,TRBD2,TRBV19,CASSSSGSSCNEQFF,TGTGCCAGTAGTTCTAGCGGGAGCTCCTGCAATGAGCAGTTCTTC
.,TRBJ2-2,TRBD2,TRBV5-5,CASSRQWREGAGELFF,TGTGCCAGCAGCCGGCAGTGGCGGGAGGGCGCCGGGGAGCTGTTTTTT
.,TRBJ2-3,TRBD2,TRBV20-1,CSARSPLPGLASDTQYF,TGCAGTGCTAGATCCCCCCTCCCGGGACTAGCTTCAGATACGCAGTATTTT
.,TRBJ2-3,TRBD1,TRBV5-6,CASSSGQGNRDTQYF,TGTGCCAGCAGCTCCGGACAGGGGAATCGAGATACGCAGTATTTT
.,TRBJ2-2,.,TRBV12-3/TRBV12-4,CASSYPSAGSGGELFF,TGTGCCAGCAGTTACCCATCCGCAGGGAGTGGCGGGGAGCTGTTTTTT
.,TRBJ2-7,TRBD2,TRBV7-6,CASSLPGTSGRANEQYF,TGTGCCAGCAGCTTACCGGGGACTAGCGGGAGGGCCAACGAGCAGTACTTC
many,TRBJ1-1,.,TRBV28,CASIKWGGNTEAFF,TGTGCCAGCATCAAATGGGGGGGGAACACTGAAGCTTTCTTT
.,TRBJ2-2,.,TRBV30,CAWSVYSNTGELFF,TGTGCCTGGAGTGTATACAGCAACACCGGGGAGCTGTTTTTT
once,TRBJ2-5,TRBD2,TRBV5-1,CASRIGGVGQETQYF,TGCGCCAGCAGAATTGGGGGGGTCGGGCAAGAGACCCAGTACTTC
many,TRBJ1-3,.,TRBV2,CASSPTRNTIYF,TGTGCCAGCAGCCCGACGAGAAACACCATATATTTT
many,TRBJ2-7,TRBD1,TRBV11-2,CASSLIRTGMYEQYF,TGTGCCAGCAGCTTAATCAGGACAGGGATGTACGAGCAGTACTTC
.,TRBJ1-1,.,TRBV19,CASSILPVTTGYTEAFF,TGTGCCAGTAGCATTCTTCCCGTCACCACCGGGTACACTGAAGCTTTCTTT
.,TRBJ2-3,.,TRBV18,CASSRTGITDTQYF,TGTGCCAGCTCACGGACTGGAATCACAGATACGCAGTATTTT
.,TRBJ2-1,TRBD2,TRBV2,CASSPGGTSGYNEQFF,TGTGCCAGCAGTCCAGGGGGGACTAGCGGTTACAATGAGCAGTTCTTC
.,TRBJ1-1,TRBD1,TRBV7-2,CASGGQGSAEAFF,TGTGCCAGCGGTGGACAGGGAAGTGCTGAAGCTTTCTTT
few,TRBJ1-5,TRBD1,TRBV19,CASSRTGAPRPQHF,TGTGCCAGTAGTAGGACAGGGGCCCCGAGGCCCCAGCATTTT
few,TRBJ1-2,.,TRBV30,CAWSLRGGHGYTF,TGTGCCTGGAGTCTAAGAGGGGGTCATGGCTACACCTTC
.,TRBJ1-3,.,TRBV6-1,CASSRDSPRDTIYF,TGTGCCAGCAGCCGGGACTCCCCCCGCGACACCATATATTTT
.,TRBJ1-1,.,TRBV6-1,CASSWTAYTEAFF,TGTGCCAGCAGTTGGACAGCTTACACTGAAGCTTTCTTT
many,TRBJ2-3,.,TRBV27,CASSLLARTDTQYF,TGTGCCAGCAGTTTATTGGCGAGGACAGATACGCAGTATTTT
few,TRBJ1-2,.,TRBV20-1,CSARGRTNYGYTF,TGCAGTGCTAGAGGACGGACTAACTATGGCTACACCTTC
.,TRBJ2-1,TRBD2,TRBV6-2/TRBV6-3,CASIPEGLAGVSLPYNEQFF,TGTGCCAGCATCCCCGAGGGACTAGCGGGGGTATCCTTACCCTACAATGAGCAGTTCTTC
.,TRBJ1-1,.,TRBV7-8,CASSLVILDEAFF,TGTGCCAGCAGCCTAGTTATCCTCGATGAAGCTTTCTTT
.,TRBJ2-2,TRBD1,TRBV7-2,CASSLTGLETGELFF,TGTGCCAGCAGCTTGACAGGGTTAGAAACCGGGGAGCTGTTTTTT
.,TRBJ1-1,.,TRBV9,CASSPIQGGTEAFF,TGTGCCAGCAGCCCGATCCAGGGAGGGACTGAAGCTTTCTTT
.,TRBJ2-3,TRBD2,TRBV27,CASRASGITDTQYF,TGTGCCAGCAGGGCTAGCGGGATCACAGATACGCAGTATTTT
.,TRBJ2-2,.,TRBV7-9,CASSLAAPGTGELFF,TGTGCCAGCAGCTTAGCGGCCCCAGGGACGGGGGAGCTGTTTTTT
many,TRBJ1-4,.,TRBV2,CASSVRPGVNEKLFF,TGTGCCAGCAGTGTACGGCCAGGGGTTAATGAAAAACTGTTTTTT
few,TRBJ2-7,TRBD2,TRBV5-1,CASSLGGGLNEQYF,TGCGCCAGCAGCTTGGGGGGGGGTCTGAACGAGCAGTACTTC